This T cell receptor beta chain was recorded in a study of Ad26.COV2.S vaccination and SARS-CoV-2 variants. Overall study context: Into the muscle, Ad26.COV2.S was dosed once or twice, 56 days apart.

This CDR3 contains 15 residues. The germline CDR1 and CDR2 sequences are MGHRA and YSYEKL. V lost 3 bases to trimming and J lost 9 bases; unmatched junction nucleotides: 11. Treatment: over 15 received Ad26.COV2.S at low or high dose, single or two shots; 5 received placebo; per-sample allocation not given. The study sampled participants on day 63 after the first vaccine or placebo injection. The vaccine antigen was prefusion-stabilized Wuhan SARS-CoV-2 spike. Repertoires were generated with immunoSEQ multiplex PCR, while TCRdb's copy carries only in-frame clones and drops some. The table lists about 320,000 clones, 90% of them singletons.

This rearrangement joins TRBV4-1 to TRBJ2-1; 7 bases are shared with TRBD2. The source material was peripheral blood, sampled in a trial of Ad26.COV2.S vaccine versus placebo. This TCR was recovered from a person aged 18-60 years who received the Ad26.COV2.S COVID-19 vaccine or a placebo. The CDR3 region is CASSQGGRVAAEQFF. CDR3 nucleotides: TGCGCCAGCAGCCAGGGAGGGAGGGTTGCCGCTGAGCAGTTCTTC.